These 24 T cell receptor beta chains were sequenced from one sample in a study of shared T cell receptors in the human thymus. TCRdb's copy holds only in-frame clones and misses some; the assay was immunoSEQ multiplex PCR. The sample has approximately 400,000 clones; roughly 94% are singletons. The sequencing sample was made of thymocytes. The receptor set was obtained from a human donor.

The CDR3 spells CASSFVAGDCNQPQHF. For the CDR3, the DNA is TGTGCCAGCAGCTTTGTGGCAGGTGACTGCAATCAGCCCCAGCATTTT. This chain joins TRBV7-2 and TRBJ1-5; unclear D gene. The germline gives CDR1 SGHTA, CDR2 FQGNSA. V lost 3 bases and J lost 2, with 14 bases in between. This CDR3 region has 16 residues. The entire variable domain, with the rest obtained from reference TRBV7-2 and TRBJ1-5, is as follows: GAGVSQSPSNKVTEKGKDVELRCDPISGHTALYWYRQSLGQGLEFLIYFQGNSAPDKSGLPSDRFSAERTGGSVSTLTIQRTQQEDSAVYLCASSFVAGDCNQPQHFGDGTRLSIL.

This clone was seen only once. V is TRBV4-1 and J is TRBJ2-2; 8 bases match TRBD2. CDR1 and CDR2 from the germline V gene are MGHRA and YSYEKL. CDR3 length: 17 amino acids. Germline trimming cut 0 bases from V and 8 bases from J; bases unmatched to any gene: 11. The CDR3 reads CASSQEKEVIAGGELFF. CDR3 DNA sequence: TGCGCCAGCAGCCAAGAGAAAGAGGTCATAGCGGGAGGGGAGCTGTTTTTT.

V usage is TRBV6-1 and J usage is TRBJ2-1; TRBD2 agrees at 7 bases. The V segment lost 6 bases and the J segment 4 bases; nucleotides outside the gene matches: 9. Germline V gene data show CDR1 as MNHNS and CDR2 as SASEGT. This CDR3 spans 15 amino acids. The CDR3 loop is CASSPLGGGYNEQFF. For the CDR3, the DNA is TGTGCCAGCAGCCCTTTGGGGGGGGGTTACAATGAGCAGTTCTTC.

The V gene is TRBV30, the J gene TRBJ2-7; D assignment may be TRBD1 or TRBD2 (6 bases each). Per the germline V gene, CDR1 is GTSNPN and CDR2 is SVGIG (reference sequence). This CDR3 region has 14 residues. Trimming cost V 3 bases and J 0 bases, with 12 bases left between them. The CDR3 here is CAWRRGVSSYEQYF. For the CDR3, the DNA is TGTGCCTGGAGAAGGGGGGTCAGCTCCTACGAGCAGTACTTC.

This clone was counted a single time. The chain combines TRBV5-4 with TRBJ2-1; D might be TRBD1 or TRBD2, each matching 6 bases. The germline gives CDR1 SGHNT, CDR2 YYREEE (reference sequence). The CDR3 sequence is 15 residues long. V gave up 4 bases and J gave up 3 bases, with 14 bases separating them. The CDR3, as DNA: TGTGCCAGCAGCGGGGGGCGGGCAAACTACAATGAGCAGTTCTTC. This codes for CASSGGRANYNEQFF.

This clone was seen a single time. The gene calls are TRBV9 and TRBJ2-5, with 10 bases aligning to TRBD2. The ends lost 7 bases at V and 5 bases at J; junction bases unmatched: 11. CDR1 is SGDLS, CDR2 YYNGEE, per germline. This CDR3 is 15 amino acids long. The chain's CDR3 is CASGLAGGSKETQYF. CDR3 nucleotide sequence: TGTGCCAGCGGGTTAGCGGGAGGTAGCAAGGAGACCCAGTACTTC.

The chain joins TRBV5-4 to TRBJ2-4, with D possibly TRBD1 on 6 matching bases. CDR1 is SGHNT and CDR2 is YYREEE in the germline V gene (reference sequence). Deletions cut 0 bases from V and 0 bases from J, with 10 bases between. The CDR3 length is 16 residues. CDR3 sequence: CASSLVDSEAKNIQYF. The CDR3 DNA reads TGTGCCAGCAGCTTGGTGGACAGCGAAGCCAAAAACATTCAGTACTTC.

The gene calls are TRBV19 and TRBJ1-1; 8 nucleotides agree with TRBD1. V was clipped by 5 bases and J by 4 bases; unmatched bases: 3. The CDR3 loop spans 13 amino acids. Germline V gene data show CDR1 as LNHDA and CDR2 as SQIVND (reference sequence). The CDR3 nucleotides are TGTGCCAGTAGTTATGACAGGGGCACTGAAGCTTTCTTT. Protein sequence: CASSYDRGTEAFF.

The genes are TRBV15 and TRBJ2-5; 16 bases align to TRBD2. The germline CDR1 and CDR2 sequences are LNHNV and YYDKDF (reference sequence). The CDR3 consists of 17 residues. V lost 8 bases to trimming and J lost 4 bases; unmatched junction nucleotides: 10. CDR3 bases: TGTGCCACCGATCCCGGGACTAGCGGGAGGGTCGGAGAGACCCAGTACTTC. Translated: CATDPGTSGRVGETQYF.

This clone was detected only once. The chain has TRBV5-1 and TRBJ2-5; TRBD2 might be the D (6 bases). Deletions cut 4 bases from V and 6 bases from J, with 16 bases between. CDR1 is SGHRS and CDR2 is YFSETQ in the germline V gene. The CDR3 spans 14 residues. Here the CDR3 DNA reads TGCGCCAGCAGCCGAGGACTAAACGGAAAGACCCAGTACTTC. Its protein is CASSRGLNGKTQYF. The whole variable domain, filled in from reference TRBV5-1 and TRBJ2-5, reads KAGVTQTPRYLIKTRGQQVTLSCSPISGHRSVSWYQQTPGQGLQFLFEYFSETQRNKGNFPGRFSGRQFSNSRSEMNVSTLELGDSALYLCASSRGLNGKTQYFGPGTRLLVL.

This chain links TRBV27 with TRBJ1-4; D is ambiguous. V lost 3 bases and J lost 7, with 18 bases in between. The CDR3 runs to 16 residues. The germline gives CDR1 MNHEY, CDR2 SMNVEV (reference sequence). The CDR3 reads CASSFAPRSSGEKLFF. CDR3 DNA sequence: TGTGCCAGCAGTTTCGCACCCCGCAGTTCGGGTGAAAAACTGTTTTTT.

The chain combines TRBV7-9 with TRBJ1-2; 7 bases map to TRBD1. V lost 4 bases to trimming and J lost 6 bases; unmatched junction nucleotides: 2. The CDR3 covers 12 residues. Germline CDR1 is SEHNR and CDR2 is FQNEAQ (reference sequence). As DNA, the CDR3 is TGTGCCAGCAGCTCACAGGGGAATGGCTACACCTTC. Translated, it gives CASSSQGNGYTF.

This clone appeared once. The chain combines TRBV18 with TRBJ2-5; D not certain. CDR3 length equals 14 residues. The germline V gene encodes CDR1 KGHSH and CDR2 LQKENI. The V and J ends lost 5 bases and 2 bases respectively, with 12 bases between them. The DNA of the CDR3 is TGTGCCAGCTCAGGTTCTCACCTTCAAGAGACCCAGTACTTC. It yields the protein CASSGSHLQETQYF.

The CDR3 DNA reads as TGTGCCAGCAGCTGCCAACCTCGGGGACTAGCGGACCCCTACGAGCAGTACTTC. Protein sequence: CASSCQPRGLADPYEQYF. V usage is TRBV7-9 and J usage is TRBJ2-7; TRBD2 matches 11 bases. V lost 4 bases to trimming and J lost 2 bases; unmatched junction nucleotides: 13. The germline CDR1 and CDR2 sequences are SEHNR and FQNEAQ (reference sequence). The length of the CDR3 is 18 residues.

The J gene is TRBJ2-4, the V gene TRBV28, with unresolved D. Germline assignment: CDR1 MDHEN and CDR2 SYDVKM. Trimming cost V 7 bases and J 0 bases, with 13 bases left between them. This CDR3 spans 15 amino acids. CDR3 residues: CASTLGRLAKNIQYF. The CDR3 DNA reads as TGTGCCAGCACCTTGGGAAGACTAGCCAAAAACATTCAGTACTTC.

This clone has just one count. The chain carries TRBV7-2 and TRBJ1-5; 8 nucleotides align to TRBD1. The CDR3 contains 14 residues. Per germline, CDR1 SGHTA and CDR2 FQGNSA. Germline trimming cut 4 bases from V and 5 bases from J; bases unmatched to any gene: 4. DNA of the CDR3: TGTGCCAGCAGCTCCGGACAGGGCCATCAGCCCCAGCATTTT. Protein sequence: CASSSGQGHQPQHF.

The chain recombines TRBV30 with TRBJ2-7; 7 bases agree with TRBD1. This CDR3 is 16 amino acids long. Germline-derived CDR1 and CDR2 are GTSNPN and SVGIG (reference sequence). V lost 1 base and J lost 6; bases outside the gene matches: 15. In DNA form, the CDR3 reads TGTGCCTGGAGTGGGGGCAACGGGACAGTGGGACCCGAGCAGTACTTC. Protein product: CAWSGGNGTVGPEQYF.

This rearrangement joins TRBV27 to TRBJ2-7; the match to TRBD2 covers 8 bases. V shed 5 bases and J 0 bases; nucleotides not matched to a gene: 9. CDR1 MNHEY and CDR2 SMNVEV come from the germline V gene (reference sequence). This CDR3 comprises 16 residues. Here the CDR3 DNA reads TGTGCCAGCAGTGCCGAGAAGCGGGGGATCTCCTACGAGCAGTACTTC. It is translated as CASSAEKRGISYEQYF.

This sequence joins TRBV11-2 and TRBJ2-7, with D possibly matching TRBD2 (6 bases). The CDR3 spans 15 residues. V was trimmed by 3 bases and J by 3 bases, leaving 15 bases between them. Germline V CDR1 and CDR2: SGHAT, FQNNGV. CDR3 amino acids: CASSFFRDSHYEQYF. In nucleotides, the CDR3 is TGTGCCAGCAGCTTCTTCCGGGACTCCCACTACGAGCAGTACTTC. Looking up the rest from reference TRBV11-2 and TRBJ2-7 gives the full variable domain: EAGVAQSPRYKIIEKRQSVAFWCNPISGHATLYWYQQILGQGPKLLIQFQNNGVVDDSQLPKDRFSAERLKGVDSTLKIQPAKLEDSAVYLCASSFFRDSHYEQYFGPGTRLTVT.

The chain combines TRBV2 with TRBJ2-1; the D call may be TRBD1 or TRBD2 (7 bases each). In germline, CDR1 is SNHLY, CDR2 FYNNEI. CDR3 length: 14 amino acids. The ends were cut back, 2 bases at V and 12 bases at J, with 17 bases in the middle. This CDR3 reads CASSEKRPGGGQFF. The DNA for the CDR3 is TGTGCCAGCAGTGAAAAACGCCCAGGGGGGGGGCAGTTCTTC.

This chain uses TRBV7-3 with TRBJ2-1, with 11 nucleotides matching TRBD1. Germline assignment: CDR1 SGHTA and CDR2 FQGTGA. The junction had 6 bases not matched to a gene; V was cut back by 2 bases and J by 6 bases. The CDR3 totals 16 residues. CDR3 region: CASSLLGTGGINEQFF. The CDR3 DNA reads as TGTGCCAGCAGCTTACTGGGGACAGGGGGAATCAATGAGCAGTTCTTC.

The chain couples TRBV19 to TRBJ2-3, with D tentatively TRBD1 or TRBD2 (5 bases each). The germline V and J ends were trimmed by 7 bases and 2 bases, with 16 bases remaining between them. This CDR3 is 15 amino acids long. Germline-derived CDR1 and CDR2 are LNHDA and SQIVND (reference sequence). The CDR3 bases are TGTGCCAGTAAGAGGGGAGAAGGGCTCACAGATACGCAGTATTTT. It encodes CASKRGEGLTDTQYF.

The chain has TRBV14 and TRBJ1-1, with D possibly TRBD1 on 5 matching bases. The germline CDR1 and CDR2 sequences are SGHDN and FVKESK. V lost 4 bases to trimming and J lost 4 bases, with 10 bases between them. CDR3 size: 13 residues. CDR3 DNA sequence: TGTGCCAGCAGCCCTGGGGCAGTCACTGAAGCTTTCTTT. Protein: CASSPGAVTEAFF.

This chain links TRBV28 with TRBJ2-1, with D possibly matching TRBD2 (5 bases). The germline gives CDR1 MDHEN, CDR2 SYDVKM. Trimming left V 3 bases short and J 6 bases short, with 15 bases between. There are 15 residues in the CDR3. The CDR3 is CASSFVGLPSNEQFF. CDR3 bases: TGTGCCAGCAGTTTCGTCGGACTGCCCTCCAATGAGCAGTTCTTC.